This T cell receptor (beta chain) was captured by sequencing in a study of blood T cell repertoires in COVID-19. About the study: There were acute and convalescent COVID-19 samples, and they came from the United States, Italy and Spain. T cells, B-cell-depleted T cells, or PBMCs supplied cDNA or gDNA.

Germline CDR1 SGHAT, CDR2 FQDESV (reference sequence). Trimming at V came to 6 bases and at J to 0 bases, leaving 5 bases not matched to a gene. The CDR3 loop spans 15 amino acids. The authors' processing: For nucleated cells, counts were estimated from reference gene primer amplification. Profiling relied on immunoSEQ multiplex PCR, and the TCRdb table lists in-frame clones only, not all of them. For V, J and clone size, that table is used; D and trimming come from the DNA. Among about 54,000 clones listed, around 86% were seen once. This clone was recorded only once. Sequenced material: peripheral blood. The clonotype originates from a man aged 50-59 years with active COVID-19. The chain links TRBV11-1 to TRBJ2-1; 7 bases agree with TRBD2. CDR3 nucleotide sequence: TGTGCCAGCAGTTTGCGGGAGAGCTCCTACAATGAGCAGTTCTTC. This encodes CASSLRESSYNEQFF.